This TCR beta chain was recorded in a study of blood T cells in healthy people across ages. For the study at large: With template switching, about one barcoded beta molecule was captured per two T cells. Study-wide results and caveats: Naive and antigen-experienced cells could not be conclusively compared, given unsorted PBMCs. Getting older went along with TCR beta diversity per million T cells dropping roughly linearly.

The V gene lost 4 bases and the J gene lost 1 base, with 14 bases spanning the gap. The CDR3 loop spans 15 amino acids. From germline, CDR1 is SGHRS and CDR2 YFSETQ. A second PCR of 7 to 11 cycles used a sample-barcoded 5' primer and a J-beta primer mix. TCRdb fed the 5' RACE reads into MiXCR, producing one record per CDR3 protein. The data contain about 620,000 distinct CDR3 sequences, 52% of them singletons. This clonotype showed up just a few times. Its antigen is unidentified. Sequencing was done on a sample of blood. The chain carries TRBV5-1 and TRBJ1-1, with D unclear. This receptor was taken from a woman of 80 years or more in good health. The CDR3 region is CASSPSPTSNTEAFF. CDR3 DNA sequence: TGCGCCAGCAGCCCCTCACCCACTTCGAACACTGAAGCTTTCTTT. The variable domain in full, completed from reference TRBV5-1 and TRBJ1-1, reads KAGVTQTPRYLIKTRGQQVTLSCSPISGHRSVSWYQQTPGQGLQFLFEYFSETQRNKGNFPGRFSGRQFSNSRSEMNVSTLELGDSALYLCASSPSPTSNTEAFFGQGTRLTVV.